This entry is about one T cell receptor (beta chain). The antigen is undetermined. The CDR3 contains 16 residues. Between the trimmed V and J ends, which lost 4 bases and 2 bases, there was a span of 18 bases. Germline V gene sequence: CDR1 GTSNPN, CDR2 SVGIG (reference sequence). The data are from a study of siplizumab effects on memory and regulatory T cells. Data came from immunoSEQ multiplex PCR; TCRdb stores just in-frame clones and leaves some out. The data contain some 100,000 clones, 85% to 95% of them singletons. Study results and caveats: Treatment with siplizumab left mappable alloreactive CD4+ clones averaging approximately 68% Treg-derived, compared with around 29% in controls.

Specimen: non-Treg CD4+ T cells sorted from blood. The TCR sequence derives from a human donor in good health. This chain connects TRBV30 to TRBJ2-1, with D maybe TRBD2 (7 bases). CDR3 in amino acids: CAWKFRGASTYNEQFF. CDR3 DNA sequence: TGTGCCTGGAAGTTTCGGGGGGCCTCCACCTACAATGAGCAGTTCTTC.